This TCR beta chain was documented in a study of blood T cell repertoires in COVID-19. Overall study: The study drew acute and convalescent COVID-19 samples from the United States, Italy and Spain.

This clone is a singleton in its sample. Germline CDR1 and CDR2: LGHNA and YSLEER. V lost 4 bases to trimming and J lost 2 bases, with 7 bases between them. The CDR3 sequence is 13 residues long. Under the authors' procedure: Amplifying reference gene primers gave estimates of nucleated cell counts. The method was immunoSEQ multiplex PCR; TCRdb's version includes in-frame clones alone and lacks a portion of them. The V and J calls and clone size were taken over from that table, and D and trimming were inferred from the DNA. The sample has 300,000 to 450,000 clones, around 92% seen once. The origin of this receptor is a woman aged 25 to 45 with COVID-19, enrolled during active disease. The sequenced sample consisted of peripheral blood. The chain combines TRBV4-3 with TRBJ2-3; D unclear. The CDR3 sequence is CASSPGYTDTQYF. The CDR3 DNA reads as TGCGCCAGCAGCCCAGGCTACACAGATACGCAGTATTTT.